The next 16 T cell receptor beta chains were all read from a single sample in a study of blood T cell repertoires in COVID-19. Generated by immunoSEQ multiplex PCR, the TCRdb table keeps only in-frame clones and is missing some. The sample contains about 82,000 clones, around 80% of which appear only once. The specimen sequenced was peripheral blood. These receptors were taken from a man aged 50-59 years with active or convalescent COVID-19.

The chain couples TRBV19 to TRBJ2-3; 9 bases are a match to TRBD2. V was pared by 1 base and J by 2 bases, with 7 bases of the junction left unmatched. The germline V gene has CDR1 LNHDA and CDR2 SQIVND (reference sequence). CDR3 length: 17 residues. CDR3 nucleotides: TGTGCCAGTAGTATAGTTGGGCCTAGCGGGACCACAGATACGCAGTATTTT. Amino acids: CASSIVGPSGTTDTQYF. Full variable domain (missing parts from reference TRBV19 and TRBJ2-3): DGGITQSPKYLFRKEGQNVTLSCEQNLNHDAMYWYRQDPGQGLRLIYYSQIVNDFQKGDIAEGYSVSREKKESFPLTVTSAQKNPTAFYLCASSIVGPSGTTDTQYFGPGTRLTVL.

This clone rates as medium-sized. The chain couples TRBV20-1 to TRBJ2-7; TRBD1 might be the D (6 bases). Germline CDR1 reads DFQATT; CDR2 reads SNEGSKA (reference sequence). V shed 3 bases and J shed 3 bases, with 21 bases lying between them. There are 16 residues in the CDR3. The CDR3 is CSASPATGQTIYEQYV. The CDR3, as DNA: TGCAGTGCTAGTCCAGCAACGGGACAAACTATCTACGAGCAGTACGTC.

In this sample, this clone turned up once. Written as DNA, the CDR3 is TGTGCCAGCAGCCAGTTGGGTGGGGGGAACACCATATATTTT. It specifies CASSQLGGGNTIYF. The chain combines TRBV7-8 with TRBJ1-3; the D gene is possibly TRBD1 (5 bases). CDR3 length: 14 amino acids. Germline V lookup: CDR1 SGHVS, CDR2 FQNEAQ. V was shortened by 5 bases and J by 7 bases, with 15 bases between the two germline ends.

Only a few counts were recorded for this clone. This sequence joins TRBV4-3 and TRBJ1-5, with a possible D match to TRBD1 (6 bases). The CDR3 length is 14 residues. V gave up 4 bases and J gave up 3 bases, with 10 bases separating them. Germline CDR1 and CDR2: LGHNA and YSLEER. CDR3 sequence (DNA): TGCGCCAGCAGCCCCGGACAGACCAATCAGCCCCAGCATTTT. Translation gives CASSPGQTNQPQHF.

The chain employs TRBV19 and TRBJ1-3, with no clear D. V was shortened by 7 bases and J by 0 bases, with 25 bases between the two germline ends. The germline V gene encodes CDR1 LNHDA and CDR2 SQIVND (reference sequence). The CDR3 extends over 19 amino acids. The CDR3 reads CASTPSKNPGTFSGNTIYF. The CDR3 DNA follows: TGTGCCAGTACCCCATCGAAAAACCCAGGCACCTTCTCTGGAAACACCATATATTTT.

The chain links TRBV4-2 to TRBJ2-1, with D maybe TRBD2 (6 bases). V dropped 5 bases and J dropped 7 bases, with 15 bases sitting between them. Germline CDR1 reads LGHNA; CDR2 reads YNFKEQ. This CDR3 is 14 amino acids long. CDR3: CASSSSSVPNEQFF. In DNA form, the CDR3 reads TGTGCCAGCAGCTCCTCTAGCGTTCCAAATGAGCAGTTCTTC.

The gene calls are TRBV7-2 and TRBJ1-2; D ambiguous. The V gene's germline CDR1 is SGHTA and CDR2 FQGNSA. The V gene lost 5 bases and the J gene lost 5 bases, with 9 bases spanning the gap. The length of the CDR3 is 12 residues. The CDR3 DNA is TGTGCCAGCAGCGCGCAAAGTTATGGCTACACCTTC. It yields the protein CASSAQSYGYTF.

This rearrangement joins TRBV6-1 to TRBJ1-2, with D maybe TRBD1 (5 bases). The germline gives CDR1 MNHNS, CDR2 SASEGT. This CDR3 region has 14 residues. V was pared by 3 bases and J by 9 bases, with 17 bases between. This chain's CDR3 is CASSDFGDSSSYTF. CDR3 bases: TGTGCCAGCAGTGATTTCGGGGACTCAAGTAGCTACACCTTC.

This clone has just one count. The V call is TRBV14, the J call TRBJ2-5, with D perhaps matching TRBD1 (6 bases). Germline V lookup: CDR1 SGHDN, CDR2 FVKESK. V shed 4 bases and J shed 5 bases, with 17 bases lying between them. The CDR3 totals 15 residues. CDR3 amino acids: CASSPSWGGGETQYF. The CDR3, as DNA: TGTGCCAGCAGCCCCTCCTGGGGTGGGGGCGAGACCCAGTACTTC. Full variable domain (missing parts from reference TRBV14 and TRBJ2-5): EAGVTQFPSHSVIEKGQTVTLRCDPISGHDNLYWYRRVMGKEIKFLLHFVKESKQDESGMPNNRFLAERTGGTYSTLKVQPAELEDSGVYFCASSPSWGGGETQYFGPGTRLLVL.

The V call is TRBV27, the J call TRBJ2-5, with 10 bases aligning to TRBD1. The CDR3 is 14 amino acids. Germline lookup yields CDR1 MNHEY and CDR2 SMNVEV (reference sequence). V shed 4 bases and J 6 bases; nucleotides not matched to a gene: 5. The CDR3 reads CASSSRQGAKTQYF. In nucleotides, the CDR3 is TGTGCCAGCAGTTCCCGACAGGGGGCGAAGACCCAGTACTTC.

With regard to this clone: A junction boundary mismatches the germline segment, possibly from a read error. The same CDR3 arises from other DNA sequences in this sample as well. The chain is built from TRBV6-5 and TRBJ2-2, with 7 bases that match TRBD2. Germline-derived CDR1 and CDR2 are MNHEY and SVGAGI. The CDR3 consists of 13 residues. Written as DNA, the CDR3 is TGTGCCAGCAGTTACGGTGGGAGCGGGGAACTGTTTTTT. It is translated as CASSYGGSGELFF.

This clone occurred a few times. Written as DNA, the CDR3 is TGCAGCGTCGGGACAGTTCGTGGCTACACCTTC. Amino acids: CSVGTVRGYTF. J is TRBJ1-2 and V is TRBV29-1, with 7 bases aligning to TRBD1. With V trimmed by 6 bases and J by 7 bases, 5 bases remained unmatched. The CDR3 length is 11 residues. Per germline, CDR1 SQVTM and CDR2 ANQGSEA.

V usage is TRBV5-4 and J usage is TRBJ2-1, with D perhaps TRBD2 (5 bases). Germline V lookup: CDR1 SGHNT, CDR2 YYREEE (reference sequence). V lost 2 bases to trimming and J lost 6 bases, with 15 bases between them. The CDR3 is 15 amino acids. CDR3 coding DNA: TGTGCCAGCAGCTTCCAACTAGACGACTTCAATGAGCAGTTCTTC. As protein: CASSFQLDDFNEQFF.

This clone was counted only a few times. The rearrangement joins TRBV5-5 to TRBJ2-5, with D hard to call. The CDR3 is 13 amino acids. CDR1 and CDR2 (germline): SGHKS, YYEKEE (reference sequence). V gave up 0 bases and J gave up 3 bases, with 6 bases separating them. CDR3 in DNA: TGTGCCAGCAGCTTGGTGCCGGAAGAGACCCAGTACTTC. It specifies CASSLVPEETQYF. Variable domain in full (rest from reference TRBV5-5 and TRBJ2-5): DAGVTQSPTHLIKTRGQQVTLRCSPISGHKSVSWYQQVLGQGPQFIFQYYEKEERGRGNFPDRFSARQFPNYSSELNVNALLLGDSALYLCASSLVPEETQYFGPGTRLLVL.

This clone was counted a few times. The chain couples TRBV19 to TRBJ1-6; 7 positions agree with TRBD1. Germline CDR1 LNHDA, CDR2 SQIVND (reference sequence). This CDR3 comprises 14 residues. The trim removed 3 bases at V and 7 bases at J, leaving 3 bases unmatched. CDR3 protein: CASSIATGNSPLHF. For the CDR3, the DNA is TGTGCCAGTAGTATTGCGACAGGGAATTCACCCCTCCACTTT.

The chain recombines TRBV6-2 or TRBV6-3 with TRBJ2-7; D is possibly TRBD1 (6 bases). The CDR3 totals 16 residues. Germline V gives CDR1 MNHEY, CDR2 SVGEGT. The V and J ends lost 5 bases and 3 bases respectively, with 20 bases between them. CDR3 protein: CASSKLFGRGDYEQYF. In DNA, the CDR3 is TGTGCCAGCAGTAAGCTCTTTGGCAGGGGAGACTACGAGCAGTACTTC.